Below, 26 T cell receptor beta chains from the same sample are listed, as sequenced in a study of patients and donors after allogeneic stem cell transplantation. Each CDR3 protein is one row after TCRdb ran MiXCR on the RT-PCR reads. The sample has approximately 170,000 distinct CDR3 sequences; approximately 24% are singletons. The sample consisted of blood, either unsorted or a sorted T cell fraction (not recorded which). Receptors originate from a human donor who was either an allogeneic HSCT recipient or a stem cell or donor lymphocyte infusion donor (not recorded which). It is not recorded whose cells these are; they may come from a transplant donor.

This clonotype appeared a few times. V is TRBV4-3 and J is TRBJ1-2, with 8 bases identical to TRBD1. With V trimmed by 1 base and J by 3 bases, 4 bases remained unmatched. Per germline, CDR1 LGHNA and CDR2 YSLEER. CDR3 length: 15 amino acids. The CDR3 sequence is CASSQADRVHYGYTF. The CDR3 coding sequence is TGCGCCAGCAGCCAAGCGGACAGGGTGCACTATGGCTACACCTTC.

The chain joins TRBV15 to TRBJ1-1, with D unresolved. This CDR3 has 15 amino acids. The germline gives CDR1 LNHNV, CDR2 YYDKDF (reference sequence). Trimming cost V 9 bases and J 3 bases, with 20 bases left between them. CDR3 sequence reads: CATTDRVRRDTEAFF. The CDR3 nucleotides read TGTGCCACTACCGACCGGGTCCGCCGGGACACTGAAGCTTTCTTT.

This clonotype was detected ten times or more. The V call is TRBV12-3 or TRBV12-4, the J call TRBJ1-2; D uncertain. The CDR3 length is 13 residues. CDR3 sequence: CSSAFPPSYGYTF. Here the CDR3 DNA reads TGTTCTAGTGCCTTTCCTCCGTCCTATGGCTACACCTTC.

The chain uses TRBV12-3 or TRBV12-4 and TRBJ1-6, with a possible D match to TRBD1 (5 bases). This CDR3 is 14 amino acids long. The V gene lost 3 bases and the J gene lost 7 bases, with 10 bases spanning the gap. CDR3 nucleotides: TGTGCCAGCAGTTTTTCGGGGACCAATTCACCCCTCCACTTT. Translated: CASSFSGTNSPLHF.

The chain combines TRBV20-1 with TRBJ2-2, with 9 positions matching TRBD2. Trimming at V came to 3 bases and at J to 7 bases, leaving 3 bases not matched to a gene. The germline gives CDR1 DFQATT, CDR2 SNEGSKA (reference sequence). This CDR3 has 13 residues. CDR3 in DNA: TGCAGTGCTAGGAGGACTAGCGACGGGGAGCTGTTTTTT. Translated, it gives CSARRTSDGELFF.

This clonotype has just a few counts. The V and J genes are TRBV5-1 and TRBJ1-2, with D unclear. Per germline, CDR1 SGHRS and CDR2 YFSETQ. Between the trimmed V and J ends, which lost 5 bases and 3 bases, there was a span of 14 bases. There are 14 residues in the CDR3. As DNA, the CDR3 is TGCGCCAGCAGACCGGGGATCTTTGACTATGGCTACACCTTC. It codes for CASRPGIFDYGYTF.

The chain combines TRBV29-1 with TRBJ2-7; D is possibly TRBD2 (6 bases). Germline-derived CDR1 and CDR2 are SQVTM and ANQGSEA. The CDR3 extends over 15 amino acids. V shed 6 bases and J shed 6 bases, with 24 bases lying between them. The CDR3 nucleotides read TGCAGCGTCCTCATCGGGACTTCGGGGGTCCGCGAGCAGTACTTC. It yields the protein CSVLIGTSGVREQYF.

This clonotype was picked up a small number of times. CDR3 protein: CASSLPIPGQGLRNTIYF. The CDR3 bases are TGTGCCAGCAGTTTACCAATCCCGGGACAGGGGCTGAGAAACACCATATATTTT. The chain combines TRBV27 with TRBJ1-3; 10 bases are shared with TRBD1. The CDR3 length is 18 residues. From germline, CDR1 is MNHEY and CDR2 SMNVEV (reference sequence). Trimming took 2 bases from V and 5 from J; bases not matched to a gene: 12.

This clonotype was counted many times. This sequence joins TRBV12-3 or TRBV12-4 and TRBJ1-2; tentatively, D is TRBD1 (6 bases). The CDR3 is made up of 14 amino acids. Trimming took off 2 bases at V and 4 bases at J, with 11 bases between the two ends. This CDR3 reads CASSLWDNRYGYTF. The DNA of the CDR3 is TGTGCCAGCAGTTTATGGGACAACCGCTATGGCTACACCTTC.

The chain is built from TRBV3-1 and TRBJ2-5; D is ambiguous. Germline V lookup: CDR1 LGHDT, CDR2 YNNKEL (reference sequence). The V end lost 3 bases, the J end lost 2 bases, and 7 bases lay between the germline ends. The CDR3 runs to 13 residues. DNA for the CDR3: TGTGCCAGCAGCCAGTTCGGACAAGAGACCCAGTACTTC. It translates to CASSQFGQETQYF.

The chain is built from TRBV5-1 and TRBJ2-5, with unresolved D. Germline V gene lookup returns CDR1 SGHRS and CDR2 YFSETQ. V lost 6 bases to trimming and J lost 4 bases, with 19 bases between them. This CDR3 is 15 amino acids long. This CDR3 is CASTSGRLNGETQYF. CDR3 nucleotide sequence: TGCGCCAGCACCTCCGGGCGGCTGAATGGAGAGACCCAGTACTTC.

The table lists this clonotype with a few counts. This chain's CDR3 is CASSLASSGSFVYEQFF. The CDR3 DNA reads as TGTGCCAGCAGCTTAGCGAGTAGCGGGAGTTTTGTTTATGAGCAGTTCTTC. The rearrangement joins TRBV7-8 to TRBJ2-1, with 9 bases lining up with TRBD2. Trimming took 0 bases from V and 8 from J; bases not matched to a gene: 11. Germline CDR1 is SGHVS and CDR2 is FQNEAQ. The CDR3 runs to 17 residues.

The CDR3 DNA reads TGTGCCAGCAGTTCACAGGGAAGCACTGAAGCTTTCTTT. It specifies CASSSQGSTEAFF. V and J are TRBV6-6 and TRBJ1-1; D possibly corresponds to TRBD1 (6 bases). This CDR3 region has 13 residues. Germline V CDR1 and CDR2: MNHNY, SVGAGI (reference sequence). The V gene lost 4 bases and the J gene lost 4 bases, with 10 bases spanning the gap.

J is TRBJ2-3 and V is TRBV7-9; the match to TRBD1 covers 7 bases. Germline-derived CDR1 and CDR2 are SEHNR and FQNEAQ (reference sequence). Unmatched junction bases numbered 15, after V lost 0 bases and J lost 3 bases. CDR3 length: 19 residues. DNA of the CDR3: TGTGCCAGCAGCTTAGCGCTCAACAGGGGATGGGTAACAACAGATACGCAGTATTTT. The encoded protein is CASSLALNRGWVTTDTQYF.

In the case of this clonotype: Because it lacks the conserved phenylalanine or tryptophan at the end, this CDR3 is likely a read error. The rearrangement joins TRBV29-1 to TRBJ1-1, with D perhaps TRBD1 (6 bases). Between the trimmed V and J ends, which lost 7 bases and 2 bases, there was a span of 14 bases. The germline V gene encodes CDR1 SQVTM and CDR2 ANQGSEA. The CDR3 has 13 residues. As DNA, the CDR3 is TGCAGCGCCGCGAGGGGGGCTAACACTGAAGCTTTCTTG. It specifies CSAARGANTEAFL.

This clonotype showed up just a few times. The J gene is TRBJ2-3, the V gene TRBV5-1, with unresolved D. CDR1 is SGHRS, CDR2 YFSETQ, per germline. V was pared by 0 bases and J by 6 bases, with 14 bases between. The CDR3 length is 15 residues. CDR3 in DNA: TGCGCCAGCAGCTTGGAGGGTGACCCGCCTGATACGCAGTATTTT. Amino acid sequence: CASSLEGDPPDTQYF.

The J gene is TRBJ2-3, the V gene TRBV5-1; the D gene is possibly TRBD1 (6 bases). Trimming stripped 1 base from V and 4 bases from J, with 16 bases between. CDR1 and CDR2 from the germline V gene are SGHRS and YFSETQ. The CDR3 sequence is 16 residues long. The CDR3: CASSLKTGLWADTQYF. The CDR3 DNA is TGCGCCAGCAGCTTGAAAACAGGGTTATGGGCAGATACGCAGTATTTT. Based on the CDR3 plus reference TRBV5-1 and TRBJ2-3, the full variable domain is KAGVTQTPRYLIKTRGQQVTLSCSPISGHRSVSWYQQTPGQGLQFLFEYFSETQRNKGNFPGRFSGRQFSNSRSEMNVSTLELGDSALYLCASSLKTGLWADTQYFGPGTRLTVL.

The chain employs TRBV5-1 and TRBJ2-2, with D tentatively TRBD1 (5 bases). Per germline, CDR1 SGHRS and CDR2 YFSETQ. The CDR3 spans 16 residues. V was cut by 0 bases and J by 2 bases, with 11 bases left in between. The CDR3 nucleotides are TGCGCCAGCAGCTTGGCGAGACAGTTAAACACCGGGGAGCTGTTTTTT. Protein sequence: CASSLARQLNTGELFF.

This clonotype was found many times. The rearrangement joins TRBV27 to TRBJ1-6; 8 bases map to TRBD1. Germline CDR1 MNHEY, CDR2 SMNVEV (reference sequence). The CDR3 loop spans 16 amino acids. J gave up 2 bases and V 8 bases, and 8 bases lay outside the gene matches. CDR3: CASLSQGAPYNSPLHF. Written as DNA, the CDR3 is TGTGCCAGCCTTTCCCAGGGGGCGCCCTATAATTCACCCCTCCACTTT.

Note on this clonotype: A much bigger clone sits one base away, suggesting this may be a read error. The rearrangement uses TRBV7-9 and TRBJ1-1; D unresolved. The CDR3 contains 15 residues. The germline V gene encodes CDR1 SEHNR and CDR2 FQNEAQ (reference sequence). The CDR3 here is CASSLYEPWNNEAFF. CDR3 bases: TGTGCCAGCAGCTTATACGAGCCCTGGAACAATGAAGCTTTCTTT.

The chain employs TRBV18 and TRBJ2-1; D may be TRBD2 (7 bases). CDR1 and CDR2 from the germline V gene are KGHSH and LQKENI. Trimming shortened V by 4 bases and J by 0 bases, and 16 bases separated the two germline ends. The CDR3 loop spans 17 amino acids. The CDR3 region has the DNA TGTGCCAGCTCACGAGAGAGGGGGGGGAGCTCCTACAATGAGCAGTTCTTC. Its protein is CASSRERGGSSYNEQFF.

This clonotype has more than one count but fewer than ten. The rearrangement links TRBV12-3 or TRBV12-4 to TRBJ2-5, with 8 nucleotides matching TRBD2. Trimming took 10 bases from V and 5 from J; bases not matched to a gene: 12. The CDR3 contains 14 residues. As DNA, the CDR3 is TGTGCCACCAAAAGAAAGGGACTAGGGGAGACCCAGTACTTC. Translated, it gives CATKRKGLGETQYF.

This chain joins TRBV15 and TRBJ1-6; possibly TRBD1 for D (6 bases). V was shortened by 4 bases and J by 2 bases, with 15 bases between the two germline ends. This CDR3 region has 17 residues. The germline V gene encodes CDR1 LNHNV and CDR2 YYDKDF (reference sequence). The CDR3 nucleotides are TGTGCCACCAGCACATTTCTACAGGGACCCTATAATTCACCCCTCCACTTT. Protein sequence: CATSTFLQGPYNSPLHF.

V and J are TRBV5-1 and TRBJ2-7, with TRBD2 matching 7 bases. With 0 bases clipped from V and 5 bases from J, the junction kept 2 bases outside the gene matches. The CDR3 totals 13 residues. In germline, CDR1 is SGHRS, CDR2 YFSETQ. The DNA of the CDR3 is TGCGCCAGCAGCTTGGGACTAGCAGACGAGCAGTACTTC. It encodes CASSLGLADEQYF.

The sample holds a few counts of this clonotype. The chain recombines TRBV6-6 with TRBJ2-2; D is ambiguous. CDR1 is MNHNY and CDR2 is SVGAGI in the germline V gene (reference sequence). The CDR3 length is 15 residues. Trimming cost V 0 bases and J 5 bases, with 10 bases left between them. CDR3 bases: TGTGCCAGCAGTTACTCTATGGGCCCTACCGGGGAGCTGTTTTTT. Amino acids: CASSYSMGPTGELFF.

V usage is TRBV5-1 and J usage is TRBJ2-7; perhaps TRBD2 as D (5 bases). The CDR3 has 12 amino acids. The germline gives CDR1 SGHRS, CDR2 YFSETQ. Trimming removed 0 bases at V and 9 bases at J, with 10 bases between. CDR3 protein: CASSLAGELQYF. For the CDR3, the DNA is TGCGCCAGCAGCTTGGCCGGGGAACTGCAGTACTTC. The full variable domain, rest sourced from reference TRBV5-1 and TRBJ2-7, is KAGVTQTPRYLIKTRGQQVTLSCSPISGHRSVSWYQQTPGQGLQFLFEYFSETQRNKGNFPGRFSGRQFSNSRSEMNVSTLELGDSALYLCASSLAGELQYFGPGTRLTVT.